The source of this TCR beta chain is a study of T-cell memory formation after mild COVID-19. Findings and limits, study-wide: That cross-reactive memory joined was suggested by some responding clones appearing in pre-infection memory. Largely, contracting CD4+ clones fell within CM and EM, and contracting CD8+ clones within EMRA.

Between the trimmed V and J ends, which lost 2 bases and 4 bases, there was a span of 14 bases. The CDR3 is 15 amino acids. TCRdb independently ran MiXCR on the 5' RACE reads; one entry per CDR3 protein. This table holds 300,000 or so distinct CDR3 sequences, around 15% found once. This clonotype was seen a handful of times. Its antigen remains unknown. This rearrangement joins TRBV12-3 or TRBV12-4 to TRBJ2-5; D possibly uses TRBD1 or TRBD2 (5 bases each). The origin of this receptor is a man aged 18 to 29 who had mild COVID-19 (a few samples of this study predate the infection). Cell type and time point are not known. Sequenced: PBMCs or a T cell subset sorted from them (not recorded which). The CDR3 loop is CASSLFGPGTETQYF. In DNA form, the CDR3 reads TGTGCCAGCAGTTTATTTGGTCCAGGGACAGAGACCCAGTACTTC.